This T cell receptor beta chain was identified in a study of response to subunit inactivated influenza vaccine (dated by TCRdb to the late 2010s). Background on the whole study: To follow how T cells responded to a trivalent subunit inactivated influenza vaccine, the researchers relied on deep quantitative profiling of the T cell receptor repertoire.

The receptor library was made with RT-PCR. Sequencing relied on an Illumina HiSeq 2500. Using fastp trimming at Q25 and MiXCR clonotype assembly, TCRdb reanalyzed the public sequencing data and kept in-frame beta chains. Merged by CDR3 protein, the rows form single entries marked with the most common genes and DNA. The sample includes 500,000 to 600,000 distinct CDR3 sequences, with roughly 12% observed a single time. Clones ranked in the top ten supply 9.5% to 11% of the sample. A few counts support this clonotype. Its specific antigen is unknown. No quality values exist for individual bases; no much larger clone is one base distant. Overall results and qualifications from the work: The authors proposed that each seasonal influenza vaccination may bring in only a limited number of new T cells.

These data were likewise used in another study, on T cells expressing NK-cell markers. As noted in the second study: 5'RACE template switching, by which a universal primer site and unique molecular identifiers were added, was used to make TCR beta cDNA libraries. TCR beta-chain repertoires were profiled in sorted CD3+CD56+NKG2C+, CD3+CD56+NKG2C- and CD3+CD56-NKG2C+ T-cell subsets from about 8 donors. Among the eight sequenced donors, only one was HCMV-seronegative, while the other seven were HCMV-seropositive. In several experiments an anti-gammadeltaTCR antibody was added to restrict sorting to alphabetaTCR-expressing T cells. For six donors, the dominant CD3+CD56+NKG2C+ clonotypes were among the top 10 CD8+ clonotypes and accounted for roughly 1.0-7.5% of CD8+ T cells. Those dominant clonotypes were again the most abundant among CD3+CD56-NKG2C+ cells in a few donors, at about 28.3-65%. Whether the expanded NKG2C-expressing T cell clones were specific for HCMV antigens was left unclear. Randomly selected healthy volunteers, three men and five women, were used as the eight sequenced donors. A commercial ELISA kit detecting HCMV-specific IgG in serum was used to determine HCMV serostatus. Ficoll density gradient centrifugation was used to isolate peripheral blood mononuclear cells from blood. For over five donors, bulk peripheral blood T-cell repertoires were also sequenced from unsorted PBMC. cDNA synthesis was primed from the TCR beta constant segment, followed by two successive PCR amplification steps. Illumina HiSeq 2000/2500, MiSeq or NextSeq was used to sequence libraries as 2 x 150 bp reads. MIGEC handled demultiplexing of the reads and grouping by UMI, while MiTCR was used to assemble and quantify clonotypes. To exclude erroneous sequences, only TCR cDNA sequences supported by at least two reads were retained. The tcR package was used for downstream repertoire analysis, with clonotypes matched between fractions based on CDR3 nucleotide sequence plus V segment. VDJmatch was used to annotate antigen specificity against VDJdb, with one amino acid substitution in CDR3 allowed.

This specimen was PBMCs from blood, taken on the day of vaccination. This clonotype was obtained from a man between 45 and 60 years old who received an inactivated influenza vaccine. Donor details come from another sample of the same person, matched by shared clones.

At the DNA level, the sequence is TGTGCCAGCAAAGGCAGGGAGGGGGTCTACGGCTACACCTTC. Its coded protein is CASKGREGVYGYTF. Recombination connected TRBV28 to TRBJ1-2, with a tentative D gene TRBD1 over 6 matching bases. From a lookup of the germline V gene, CDR1 and CDR2 are MDHEN and SYDVKM. V is reduced by 7 bases and J by 8 bases, leaving a spacing of 20 bases between them. The CDR3, from cysteine to phenylalanine, totals 14 residues. CDR3 DNA is the only sequence kept; it has 42 bases, read in frame from the first base.